The rows below give T cell receptor beta chains drawn from one sample of a study of Tregs in tolerant kidney transplant recipients. Sequenced by immunoSEQ multiplex PCR; TCRdb stores in-frame clones only, minus some. In the table there are 110,000 or so clones, 90% of which are singletons. Sequenced material: CD4+ T cells from blood, taken before the transplant. The receptors were sampled from a human donor who received a combined kidney and bone marrow transplant. Both conserved end residues are trimmed from each CDR3. Some rows have no size entry. The others give once, few or many, or a class for an expanded clone.

j_call | v_call | clone_size | cdr3_aa
TRBJ2-3 | TRBV2 | . | ASSARQDTDTQY
TRBJ2-5 | TRBV5-6 | . | ASSLILGGTQY
TRBJ1-2 | TRBV27 | . | ASSSTVNYGYT
TRBJ1-2 | TRBV18 | once | ASSPGQDYYGYT
TRBJ2-7 | TRBV28 | few | ASAPGGARHEQY
TRBJ2-1 | TRBV5-1 | . | ASSDRGPHNEQF
TRBJ1-3 | TRBV14 | . | ASSQLGPYTIY
TRBJ1-1 | TRBV6-6 | . | ASSSLGTGSEAF
TRBJ2-7 | TRBV7-2 | . | ASSLDPQRKVPYEQY
TRBJ2-7 | TRBV7-2 | . | ASSLLVRRTGEYEQY
TRBJ1-2 | TRBV27 | once | ASSSFRGRLGGYT
TRBJ2-7 | TRBV7-2 | . | ASSFSGSSYEQY
TRBJ2-5 | TRBV28 | . | ASRPSAGGKAQY
TRBJ2-1 | TRBV10-3 | . | AIRKGTSGNNEQF
TRBJ2-7 | TRBV5-5 | once | ASSPQLSSSYEQY
TRBJ2-2 | TRBV6-5 | . | ASSPGGVNTGELF
TRBJ2-3 | TRBV9 | . | ASSPRLAGDWSDTQY
TRBJ2-1 | TRBV10-3 | . | AIRSPSGGEGNEQF
TRBJ1-4 | TRBV28 | . | ASSPAGTGGLGEKLF
TRBJ1-3 | TRBV29-1 | . | SVEDRYRSGNTIY
TRBJ2-7 | TRBV2 | few | ASSEDRIFDEQY
TRBJ1-2 | TRBV5-6 | . | ASSQDGGQGLYGYT
TRBJ2-7 | TRBV6-5 | . | ASSYSPSYEQY
TRBJ1-2 | TRBV20-1 | . | SPPTGTGYT
TRBJ1-1 | TRBV7-9 | . | ASSLSTGGVAF
TRBJ2-7 | TRBV6-1 | . | ASSSPVEQY
TRBJ2-2 | TRBV9 | . | ASSVGGNHGGTGELF
TRBJ1-2 | TRBV19 | few | ASSIRNYGYT
TRBJ2-1 | TRBV2 | . | ASSDLQEVGQAF
TRBJ2-1 | TRBV4-3 | . | ASSQEVVLAGGNEQF
TRBJ2-1 | TRBV2 | . | ASSERTYNEQF
TRBJ2-7 | TRBV6-5 | . | ASRRQGSHEQY
TRBJ2-3 | TRBV10-1 | few | ASSDSADTQY
TRBJ1-4 | TRBV6-5 | once | ASNVRLGFREKLF
TRBJ1-2 | TRBV10-3 | . | AISDTAPRDRVGYGYT
TRBJ2-3 | TRBV10-1 | . | ASSESGGPGDTQY
TRBJ2-3 | TRBV7-8 | . | ASSLKGTSGGTDTQY
TRBJ2-1 | TRBV6-5 | . | ASRTGSSYNEQF
TRBJ2-7 | TRBV18 | once | ASSPLGLAGANEQY
TRBJ2-1 | TRBV30 | . | AWRGLAGPPYNEQF
TRBJ2-5 | TRBV5-1 | . | ASSLAGETQY
TRBJ2-7 | TRBV5-1 | . | ASSSAVGINEQY
TRBJ1-2 | TRBV6-6 | . | ASSVQGGVPYT
TRBJ2-7 | TRBV6-6 | . | ASRGGAGAYEQY
TRBJ1-1 | TRBV10-3 | . | AISAGGGPLNTEAF
TRBJ1-1 | TRBV5-6 | . | ASSLPGGRPEAF